The sequence of this T cell receptor beta chain was determined in a study of T-cell reconstitution after alpha-beta-depleted transplantation in children. Germline CDR1 reads SGHRS; CDR2 reads YFSETQ. Trimming removed 4 bases at V and 5 bases at J, with 8 bases between. The CDR3 is made up of 12 amino acids. Unique molecular identifiers were incorporated when the TCRbeta library was constructed. TCRdb reanalysed the PCR reads using MiXCR and keeps one entry per CDR3 protein. Of roughly 170,000 distinct CDR3 sequences in the sample, around 7% were seen once. In this sample, this clonotype turned up a few times.

The sequence was collected from a human donor who donated a stem cell graft to a child with Wiskott-Aldrich syndrome. The chain links TRBV5-1 to TRBJ2-3; D remains unclear. The sample in question was PBMCs from the stem cell graft donor, obtained from the stem cell graft. The CDR3 DNA follows: TGCGCCAGCAGCGACAAAGGAGATACGCAGTATTTT. This encodes CASSDKGDTQYF.